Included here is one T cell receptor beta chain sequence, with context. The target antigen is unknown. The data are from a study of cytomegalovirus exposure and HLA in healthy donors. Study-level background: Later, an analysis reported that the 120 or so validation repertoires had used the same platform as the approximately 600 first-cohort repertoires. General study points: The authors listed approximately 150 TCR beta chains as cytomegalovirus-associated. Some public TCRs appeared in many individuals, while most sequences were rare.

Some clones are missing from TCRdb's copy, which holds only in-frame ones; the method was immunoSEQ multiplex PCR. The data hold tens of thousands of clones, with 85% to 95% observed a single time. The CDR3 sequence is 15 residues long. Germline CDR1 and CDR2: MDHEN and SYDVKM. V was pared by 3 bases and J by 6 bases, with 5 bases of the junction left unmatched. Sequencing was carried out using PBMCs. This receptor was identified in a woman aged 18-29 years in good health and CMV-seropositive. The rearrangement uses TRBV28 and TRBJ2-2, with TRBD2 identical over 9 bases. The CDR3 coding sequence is TGTGCCAGCAGTTTGTTGCGGGAGGGTGCCGGGGAGCTGTTTTTT. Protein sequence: CASSLLREGAGELFF.